This section outlines one T cell receptor (beta chain) sequence together with its context. Its specificity is not known. V lost 4 bases to trimming and J lost 2 bases, with 14 bases between them. CDR1 and CDR2 (germline): KGHSH, LQKENI. The CDR3 has 15 residues. This sample is drawn from a study of long-term antiretroviral therapy in people with HIV. Looking at the study overall: The earliest samples predate the 2015 immediate-ART recommendation by about a decade.

A v3.0 immunoSEQ assay was performed at survey level. TCRdb's copy holds only in-frame clones and misses some; the assay was immunoSEQ multiplex PCR. Among 30,000 to 35,000 clones listed, roughly 79% were seen once. Study results and caveats: Once patients were on ART, diversity went higher but still fell short of transplant donor controls. When set beside controls, HIV repertoires had CDR3 length ranges that were narrower.

The sample here was unsorted PBMCs, taken 3 years after starting antiretroviral therapy. This receptor was taken from a man aged 45-65 years with HIV. The genes are TRBV18 and TRBJ2-5; no firm D call. In DNA, the CDR3 is TGTGCCAGCTCACAGGATACCGGCCCTCAAGAGACCCAGTACTTC. Translation gives CASSQDTGPQETQYF.